Below, one T cell receptor beta chain is given with its context. This clone's antigen is unknown. No base quality values were provided; no much bigger clone lies one nucleotide off. The sample is drawn from a study of cytomegalovirus exposure and HLA in healthy donors (dated by TCRdb to 2017 to 2019). With respect to the entire study: In an earlier analysis of fewer than 750 of the donors, less than 350 Gb of sequence data and 100 million or so unique TCR beta sequences from 150 million to 200 million T cells were reported. Around 320 gigabases of sequencing data and roughly 90 million unique TCR sequences were included in an early release covering about 700 HLA-typed donors. Among the roughly 400 genotyped donors, 75% to 90% belonged to the genetic ancestry cluster associated with self-reported Caucasian donors. The study aimed to test whether signatures of past pathogen exposure could be identified by cataloging public T cell receptors. The T cell repertoires of 700 or so subjects were profiled by immunosequencing and related to cytomegalovirus serostatus. A separate validation cohort of about 110 different subjects was used in addition to the roughly 720-subject first cohort. To predict cytomegalovirus infection status, the study brought together high-throughput TCR immunosequencing, statistical association of individual TCRs with disease status, and machine learning. To study patterns of TCR occurrence, a later analysis re-analyzed previously published TCR beta repertoires from 500 to 850 donors and added high-resolution HLA genotyping. Rather than drawing on any new phenotypic data, the later analysis identified candidate immune exposures from TCR beta sequences and the way those sequences occurred across donors. In an earlier analysis of roughly 580 of the donors, high-throughput TCR beta sequencing was used to judge whether each TCR beta V gene segment behaved as functional or pseudogenic. Donor age, sex, ethnicity and CMV serostatus were compiled alongside the repertoire data. In a later genetic analysis, genome-wide SNP genotypes for about 55% of the 666 donors were used, and that subset was treated as a discovery cohort. All discovery cohort repertoires had been generated using a single sequencing platform. Class I and class II HLA loci were covered by the typing at four-digit resolution. The number of donors typed differed by locus, with about 629-630 for A, B, C, DRB1 and DQB1, approximately 500 for DQA1, 600 to 610 for DPA1, and roughly 450 for DPB1. A handful of DR-DQ haplotypes were handled as single units for association and clustering because linkage in the cohort was strong. Among over 350 genotyped donors of the cohort, an average of around 240,000 unique TCR beta nucleotide sequences were sequenced per donor, roughly 18% of them non-productive. The study at large found these results: In a later genetic analysis, a missense DCLRE1C variant was associated with V-gene and J-gene trimming of TCR beta chains, and the association was replicated in an independent cohort. Correlated functional status among segregating V segments might reflect linkage disequilibrium, but an unknown experimental factor could not be ruled out. The study listed around 160 TCR beta chains as associated with cytomegalovirus. Three of the identified cytomegalovirus-associated TCR beta chains were confirmed in vitro to be specific for cytomegalovirus antigens. Because HLA typing was unavailable for some donors at each locus, only the typed subset was used in association tests. Roughly uniform sequencing depth across donors was assumed in presence/absence analyses, although this assumption may not hold. A cluster of highly shared sequence variants was judged likely to be a technical artifact of the sequencing pipeline. A further reported finding was that TCR beta sequences accurately predicted the HLA-A and HLA-B alleles for most subjects in the first cohort. Several of the top co-occurrence clusters appeared to be linked to parvovirus B19, influenza, CMV and Epstein-Barr virus, according to a later analysis. At a false discovery rate of 0.05, a later analysis linked approximately 18,000 TCR beta sequences to specific HLA alleles. When HLA alleles, especially DR and DQ, strongly co-occurred, TCR associations were difficult to assign to individual alleles. For the cohort, immune exposure information was limited to CMV serostatus. Some IMGT-functional V segments, including TRBV6-2 and TRBV6-3, could not be distinguished by the 87-base-pair reads and were therefore excluded. In both the original and validation cohorts, the classifier was reported to diagnose cytomegalovirus status with high specificity and sensitivity. Across donors, most TCR sequences were observed very rarely, whereas some public TCRs were present in many individuals. In an earlier analysis of some 550 of the donors, most TCR beta V segments were observed in productive rearrangements about 87% or about 30% of the time, broadly matching IMGT annotations. In a later genetic analysis, fewer N-insertions in productive TCRs were reported among donors in an Asian-associated ancestry cluster than the approximately 710-donor mean. A later analysis found that TCR association rates varied across HLA loci, with DRB1 alleles showing the most associated TCRs and HLA-C alleles the fewest. In this cohort, only TCR beta chains were sequenced, and detectable features were limited by the absence of alpha or paired-chain data. It was suggested by the authors that the approach could potentially be generalized to other disease states and immunological phenotypes. Some 15 rarely observed V segments, including chromosome 9 orphons, were excluded from the earlier analysis of a few hundred of the donors because counts were too low. In a later analysis, HLA-associated TCR beta chains showed more clonal expansion and lower generation probabilities than non-associated chains that were equally common. According to a later analysis, most CMV-associated TCR beta chains appeared to be HLA-restricted, and the HLA associations seemed to be driven largely by CMV exposure.

From a lookup of the germline V gene, CDR1 and CDR2 are SGHRS and YFSETQ. Spanning cysteine to phenylalanine, the CDR3 consists of 15 amino acids. The read is trimmed to its CDR3 DNA, 45 bases read in frame from base 1. The germline V and J ends show losses of 4 bases and 4 bases respectively, and no gene match explains 6 bases of the junction. The cohort was made up of approximately 700 healthy bone marrow donors. Cohort members were all nominally healthy when sampled, although unrecorded immune exposures were likely present. The donor tested CMV seronegative, placing the donor among the 300 to 400 seronegative members of the cohort. A peripheral blood sample was provided by each donor, and peripheral blood mononuclear cells were used for TCR beta sequencing. Genomic DNA was extracted from the blood cell samples with the Qiagen DNeasy Blood Extraction Kit. Receptors were amplified or captured by the immunoSEQ multiplex PCR assay. The multiplex PCR relied on a mix of 60 forward primers for TCR Vbeta segments and 13 reverse primers for TCR Jbeta segments. Amplification of the CDR3 region of rearranged TCR beta genes was performed with a multiplex PCR assay on genomic DNA. Amplified TCR beta libraries were sequenced as 87-base-pair reads on the Illumina HiSeq System. The study's own analysis went as follows. A later analysis tallied 75 million to 85 million unique TCR beta chains across the 666 repertoires, and around 10 million of those chains were shared by two or more donors. A nearest-neighbor algorithm error-corrected the raw reads and collapsed the reads into unique sequences, merging closely related sequences to remove PCR and sequencing errors. To assign V, D and J gene segments, CDR3 sequences were aligned to IMGT reference sequences. For a sequence to be retained, at least a six-nucleotide match to both a V gene segment and a J gene segment was required. A rearrangement counted as productive if the CDR3 had no stop codons and remained in frame with V and J, and every other rearrangement counted as non-productive. CDR3 was defined by IMGT convention, running from the second conserved V-encoded cysteine to the conserved J-encoded phenylalanine. In an earlier analysis of approximately 590 of the donors, sequences lacking an unambiguous match to a single V gene segment were excluded. In an earlier analysis of some 590 of the donors, V segments were called functional above 56.7% productive rearrangements and were called segregating when the between-donor standard deviation exceeded 5%. A statistical classification framework was developed to diagnose cytomegalovirus status using the catalog of TCR beta chain sequences. A later analysis assigned V and J genes by comparing TCR nucleotide sequences with IMGT/GENE-DB human TR gene sequences. In a later analysis, CDR3 sequences and most-parsimonious VDJ recombination scenarios were assigned using the TCRdist pipeline. In a later analysis, each TCR beta chain was defined by its CDR3 amino acid sequence together with its V-gene family, and reads lacking a unique V-gene family were excluded. A later analysis removed over 500 highly shared, low-generation-probability nucleotide sequences to deal with suspected cross-contamination and a sequencing artifact. In a later analysis, a clonal expansion index was calculated for each public chain from normalized within-repertoire ranks of inferred template counts. Generation probabilities in a later analysis came from a VDJ recombination model fitted to out-of-frame rearrangements, and those results were checked against IGoR. A later analysis scored TCR-TCR, TCR-HLA and TCR-CMV co-occurrence with hypergeometric tests, applying a repertoire-size bias correction to TCR pairs. To estimate false discovery rates, a later analysis permuted the HLA or CMV assignments 20 times. In a later analysis, co-occurring TCRs were grouped using DBSCAN, with TCRdist sequence similarity added in when clustering inside HLA-allele-positive subsets. Repertoires with fewer than 30,000 or more than 120,000 public chains, plus five repertoires with anomalous nucleotide sharing, were excluded from co-occurrence clustering. TCRdb mirrors the immuneACCESS table, restricted to in-frame sequences. Some clones are absent from its copies; in checked studies, under half trace to an unresolved V gene, and the reason for the others is unknown. V, J and clone size were drawn from that table, and D and trimming were deduced from the DNA. This sample gives 75,000 to 100,000 clones in total; around three quarters of them show up just once. The ten largest account for around 0.63% of the sample.

The sequence came from a man aged 30-40 years in good health and CMV-seronegative. The chain couples TRBV5-1 to TRBJ2-5; 11 nucleotides in the junction match TRBD1. Sequencing was done on a sample of PBMCs. The bases are TGCGCCAGCAGCCCCGGGACAGGGGGTGGAGAGACCCAGTACTTC. It specifies CASSPGTGGGETQYF.